Listed here are 11 T cell receptor beta chains from one sample, sequenced in a study of T cell responses to AZD1222 COVID-19 vaccine. Only in-frame clones appear in the TCRdb table, and some are missing; sequencing was by immunoSEQ multiplex PCR. The table records some 95,000 clones, 85% to 90% of them present only once. The sequenced sample was peripheral blood, obtained on day 0 of AZD1222 vaccination. Receptors originate from an adult in good health.

The J gene is TRBJ2-7, the V gene TRBV4-3, with D unclear. V lost 1 base and J 0 bases, leaving 4 bases between the germline ends. The CDR3 runs 13 residues. CDR1 and CDR2 from the germline V gene are LGHNA and YSLEER. The CDR3 DNA follows: TGCGCCAGCAGCCAAGGTCTCTCCTACGAGCAGTACTTC. It yields the protein CASSQGLSYEQYF.

In DNA form, the CDR3 reads TGCAGCGTTGAAGATCTCCGGAGGGGATCCTACGAGCAGTACTTC. Its protein is CSVEDLRRGSYEQYF. The chain recombines TRBV29-1 with TRBJ2-7; tentatively, D is TRBD2 (6 bases). Trimming took 0 bases from V and 1 from J, leaving 13 bases between them. The CDR3 is made up of 15 amino acids. Germline V lookup: CDR1 SQVTM, CDR2 ANQGSEA.

The V and J genes are TRBV30 and TRBJ1-3, with unresolved D. CDR1 GTSNPN and CDR2 SVGIG come from the germline V gene (reference sequence). Trimming removed 7 bases at V and 0 bases at J, with 10 bases between. The CDR3 has 13 residues. As DNA, the CDR3 is TGTGCCTTAGCGGTTAACTCTGGAAACACCATATATTTT. Translating it yields CALAVNSGNTIYF.

The chain joins TRBV21-1 to TRBJ2-2; the table names TRBD1, a call not compared with the DNA. TRBV21-1 is a listed pseudogene. CDR3 length: 18 residues. DNA of the CDR3: TGTGCCAGCAGCCCGTCTAGGGGACAGGCCTCGAACACCGGGGAGCTGTTTTTT. It specifies CASSPSRGQASNTGELFF.

This chain links TRBV10-1 with TRBJ2-5; a weak D match, TRBD1 (5 bases). The CDR3 loop spans 13 amino acids. Looked up from germline, CDR1 is WNHNN and CDR2 is SYGVQD (reference sequence). Between the trimmed V and J ends, which lost 4 bases and 2 bases, there was a span of 8 bases. The CDR3 loop is CASSVRVQETQYF. The CDR3, as DNA: TGCGCCAGCAGTGTCAGGGTTCAAGAGACCCAGTACTTC.

This chain connects TRBV6-5 to TRBJ1-6; D perhaps matches TRBD1 (5 bases). The CDR3 totals 14 residues. Germline CDR1 is MNHEY and CDR2 is SVGAGI. The V end lost 8 bases, the J end lost 10 bases, and 18 bases lay between the germline ends. The chain's CDR3 is CASEDSSEGSPLHF. CDR3 DNA: TGTGCCAGCGAGGACTCATCCGAGGGGTCACCCCTCCACTTT.

The chain employs TRBV7-9 and TRBJ2-1; 12 nucleotides line up with TRBD1. The CDR3 contains 15 residues. Germline trimming cut 4 bases from V and 7 bases from J; bases unmatched to any gene: 5. Germline values: CDR1 SEHNR, CDR2 FQNEAQ (reference sequence). CDR3 amino acids: CASSSGQGARNEQFF. CDR3 bases: TGTGCCAGCAGCTCGGGACAGGGGGCTAGGAATGAGCAGTTCTTC.

The sample holds one count of this clone. The V and J genes are TRBV7-8 and TRBJ1-1, with 8 bases fitting TRBD1. V lost 5 bases to trimming and J lost 6 bases; unmatched junction nucleotides: 8. There are 14 residues in the CDR3. In germline, CDR1 is SGHVS, CDR2 FQNEAQ. The CDR3: CASSPDRAGAEAFF. The CDR3 DNA sequence: TGTGCCAGCAGCCCGGACAGGGCGGGTGCTGAAGCTTTCTTT.

The chain joins TRBV13 to TRBJ1-3, with a weak D call TRBD1 (6 bases). The CDR3 is 17 residues long. Germline V lookup: CDR1 PRHDT, CDR2 FYEKMQ (reference sequence). The V and J ends lost 5 bases and 8 bases respectively, with 25 bases between them. The CDR3, as DNA: TGTGCCAGCAGCCAACCCCCGCGTCGGGGGGCGGGAGACACCATATATTTT. Amino acids: CASSQPPRRGAGDTIYF.

This chain uses TRBV9 with TRBJ1-2; 10 nucleotides align to TRBD1. CDR3 size: 11 residues. V was clipped by 4 bases and J by 12 bases; unmatched bases: 3. Germline assignment: CDR1 SGDLS and CDR2 YYNGEE. As DNA, the CDR3 is TGTGCCAGCAGCCCGGGACAGGGGCACACCTTC. Protein product: CASSPGQGHTF. Variable domain in full (rest from reference TRBV9 and TRBJ1-2): DSGVTQTPKHLITATGQRVTLRCSPRSGDLSVYWYQQSLDQGLQFLIQYYNGEERAKGNILERFSAQQFPDLHSELNLSSLELGDSALYFCASSPGQGHTFGSGTRLTVV.

This clone was counted between two and nine times. This sequence joins TRBV7-2 and TRBJ1-2; D uncertain. CDR1 and CDR2 (germline): SGHTA, FQGNSA. V gave up 5 bases and J gave up 1 base, with 8 bases separating them. The CDR3 loop spans 13 amino acids. The CDR3, as DNA: TGTGCCAGCAGCCCGGCCTTTAACTATGGCTACACCTTC. It codes for CASSPAFNYGYTF. Combining the CDR3 with reference TRBV7-2 and TRBJ1-2 gives the whole variable domain GAGVSQSPSNKVTEKGKDVELRCDPISGHTALYWYRQSLGQGLEFLIYFQGNSAPDKSGLPSDRFSAERTGGSVSTLTIQRTQQEDSAVYLCASSPAFNYGYTFGSGTRLTVV.